Shown below are 25 T cell receptor beta chains from a single sample sequenced in a study of blood T cell repertoires in COVID-19. The repertoire was sequenced with immunoSEQ multiplex PCR; TCRdb's copy has only in-frame clones and lacks some. The table records 130,000 to 150,000 clones, 80% of them present only once. The sequenced sample was peripheral blood. The receptors come from a man aged 55 to 70 with active or convalescent COVID-19.

The chain employs TRBV5-1 and TRBJ1-6, with D possibly being TRBD1 (6 bases). V lost 4 bases, J lost 9 bases, and 17 bases lay in between. Germline values: CDR1 SGHRS, CDR2 YFSETQ. The length of the CDR3 is 15 residues. The CDR3 DNA sequence: TGCGCCAGCAGCGAAATACAGGGACCGGGTTCACCCCTCCACTTT. This sequence encodes CASSEIQGPGSPLHF.

In this sample, this clone turned up a few times. The rearrangement uses TRBV7-7 and TRBJ1-5; D is ambiguous. CDR1 SSHAT and CDR2 FNYEAQ come from the germline V gene (reference sequence). The CDR3 extends over 13 amino acids. Trimming shortened V by 1 base and J by 3 bases, and 4 bases separated the two germline ends. The CDR3 DNA is TGTGCCAGCAGCTTAGACTCCAATCAGCCCCAGCATTTT. This encodes CASSLDSNQPQHF.

The genes are TRBV14 and TRBJ2-7, with TRBD1 as a possible D gene (6 bases). CDR1 SGHDN and CDR2 FVKESK come from the germline V gene. The CDR3 is made up of 16 amino acids. V dropped 4 bases and J dropped 0 bases, with 16 bases sitting between them. In DNA, the CDR3 is TGTGCCAGCAGCCGGCCGGGACACCTAATCTCCTACGAGCAGTACTTC. It is translated as CASSRPGHLISYEQYF.

The V gene is TRBV30, the J gene TRBJ2-2; 7 bases are a match to TRBD1. The CDR3 loop spans 17 amino acids. Germline-derived CDR1 and CDR2 are GTSNPN and SVGIG (reference sequence). With 1 base clipped from V and 9 bases from J, the junction kept 17 bases outside the gene matches. CDR3 DNA sequence: TGTGCCTGGAGTGGTCCCCGACAGGGACCATTCCGCCGGGAGCTGTTTTTT. Translation gives CAWSGPRQGPFRRELFF.

V usage is TRBV5-1 and J usage is TRBJ1-5, with D possibly matching TRBD1 (5 bases). The V end lost 0 bases, the J end lost 4 bases, and 11 bases lay between the germline ends. The germline V gene encodes CDR1 SGHRS and CDR2 YFSETQ. This CDR3 is built from 15 residues. The CDR3 here is CASSLAGAGNQPQHF. In nucleotides, the CDR3 is TGCGCCAGCAGCTTGGCCGGGGCGGGGAATCAGCCCCAGCATTTT.

The chain has TRBV6-5 and TRBJ1-4; 9 positions agree with TRBD1. The length of the CDR3 is 13 residues. The junction had 4 bases not matched to a gene; V was cut back by 6 bases and J by 8 bases. CDR1 MNHEY and CDR2 SVGAGI come from the germline V gene. The CDR3 DNA follows: TGTGCCAGCAGCCGGGACAGGGACGAAAAACTGTTTTTT. Its translation: CASSRDRDEKLFF.

The genes are TRBV29-1 and TRBJ2-1, with 8 bases matching TRBD2. From germline, CDR1 is SQVTM and CDR2 ANQGSEA. The CDR3 is made up of 12 amino acids. Losses at the gene ends were 6 bases for V and 9 bases for J; bases not matched to a gene: 7. The CDR3 region has the DNA TGCAGCGTAAGAGCGGGAGTGAGTGAGCAGTTCTTC. It specifies CSVRAGVSEQFF.

This clone was seen a single time. The V call is TRBV7-9, the J call TRBJ2-5; 10 bases agree with TRBD2. The CDR3 contains 15 residues. Unmatched junction bases numbered 6, after V lost 3 bases and J lost 5 bases. Germline V gene lookup returns CDR1 SEHNR and CDR2 FQNEAQ (reference sequence). CDR3 in DNA: TGTGCCAGCAGCTTTCCTAGCGGGAGTGGGGAGACCCAGTACTTC. Its translation: CASSFPSGSGETQYF.

This chain uses TRBV6-5 with TRBJ1-3; maybe TRBD1 (5 bases). The V end was cut by 6 bases, the J end by 4 bases, with 7 bases between. Germline values: CDR1 MNHEY, CDR2 SVGAGI. The CDR3 covers 12 residues. In nucleotides, the CDR3 is TGTGCCAGCAGGGACACGGGAAACACCATATATTTT. This codes for CASRDTGNTIYF.

V and J are TRBV27 and TRBJ2-3; the match to TRBD2 covers 7 bases. Per the germline V gene, CDR1 is MNHEY and CDR2 is SMNVEV (reference sequence). The V gene end was trimmed by 1 base and the J gene end by 0 bases; junction bases not matched to a gene: 4. The CDR3 covers 16 residues. The CDR3, as DNA: TGTGCCAGCAGTTTATATCAGGGAGGGAGCACAGATACGCAGTATTTT. It encodes CASSLYQGGSTDTQYF.

The V call is TRBV19, the J call TRBJ2-3, with TRBD2 as a possible D gene (5 bases). CDR1 and CDR2 from the germline V gene are LNHDA and SQIVND (reference sequence). The CDR3 has 14 residues. The V gene lost 9 bases and the J gene lost 2 bases, with 15 bases spanning the gap. The CDR3 sequence is CASSGLFHTDTQYF. CDR3 coding DNA: TGTGCCAGCAGCGGACTTTTTCACACAGATACGCAGTATTTT.

This clone showed up just a few times. The V gene is TRBV2, the J gene TRBJ2-3, with D maybe TRBD1 (5 bases). CDR3 size: 14 residues. CDR1 and CDR2 from the germline V gene are SNHLY and FYNNEI. V dropped 4 bases and J dropped 3 bases, with 11 bases sitting between them. CDR3 coding DNA: TGTGCCAGCAGTGGGGGTGGGGCGACAGATACGCAGTATTTT. Translated, it gives CASSGGGATDTQYF.

V and J are TRBV5-1 and TRBJ2-1; 7 bases align to TRBD2. J lost 10 bases, V lost 0 bases, and 10 bases had no gene match. The CDR3 is 15 amino acids. Germline values: CDR1 SGHRS, CDR2 YFSETQ. CDR3 in DNA: TGCGCCAGCAGCTTGGCTGTGGCGGGAGTGGAGGAGCAGTTCTTC. It specifies CASSLAVAGVEEQFF.

This sequence joins TRBV19 and TRBJ2-7, with 10 bases lining up with TRBD1. The J segment lost 2 bases and the V segment lost 5 bases, leaving 9 bases of the junction unmatched. Germline V gives CDR1 LNHDA, CDR2 SQIVND (reference sequence). The CDR3 contains 16 residues. The CDR3 DNA sequence: TGTGCCAGTAGTCCAAACCTTGGGACAGGGGCCTACGAGCAGTACTTC. The encoded protein is CASSPNLGTGAYEQYF.

This clone was detected once. The V call is TRBV6-1, the J call TRBJ1-6; the D gene is possibly TRBD1 (5 bases). The CDR3 extends over 16 amino acids. Germline lookup yields CDR1 MNHNS and CDR2 SASEGT. Trimming took off 0 bases at V and 8 bases at J, with 14 bases between the two ends. CDR3 protein: CASSEALGQLYSPLHF. The CDR3 region has the DNA TGTGCCAGCAGTGAAGCGCTGGGGCAGCTCTATTCACCCCTCCACTTT.

The chain couples TRBV9 to TRBJ2-2; TRBD2 aligns across 11 bases. The germline CDR1 and CDR2 sequences are SGDLS and YYNGEE. The CDR3 is made up of 15 amino acids. Trimming took 2 bases from V and 5 from J; bases not matched to a gene: 2. CDR3 sequence: CASSVSGRETGELFF. In nucleotides, the CDR3 is TGTGCCAGCAGCGTTAGCGGGAGGGAGACCGGGGAGCTGTTTTTT.

The DNA of the CDR3 is TGTGCCAGCAGCTTAGGCTCTAGCGATCTGTTTAGGGATACGCAGTATTTT. It translates to CASSLGSSDLFRDTQYF. This chain connects TRBV7-2 to TRBJ2-3; tentative D call: TRBD2 (6 bases). Germline V CDR1 and CDR2: SGHTA, FQGNSA. The CDR3 runs to 17 residues. Trimming removed 1 base at V and 6 bases at J, with 20 bases between.

This clone was recorded once. This chain uses TRBV19 with TRBJ2-6; 7 bases match TRBD1. Per germline, CDR1 LNHDA and CDR2 SQIVND (reference sequence). The CDR3 is 18 amino acids. Germline trimming cut 5 bases from V and 0 bases from J; bases unmatched to any gene: 10. CDR3 nucleotide sequence: TGTGCCAGTAGTCAACAGGGGTCCCGTTTCTCTGGGGCCAACGTCCTGACTTTC. It translates to CASSQQGSRFSGANVLTF.

This rearrangement joins TRBV7-9 to TRBJ1-6; 10 nucleotides line up with TRBD1. The J segment lost 7 bases and the V segment lost 5 bases, leaving 8 bases of the junction unmatched. Germline V gives CDR1 SEHNR, CDR2 FQNEAQ (reference sequence). This CDR3 contains 16 residues. For the CDR3, the DNA is TGTGCCAGCAGCCCGACAGGGGGCGCAACCAATTCACCCCTCCACTTT. Amino acids: CASSPTGGATNSPLHF.

The chain combines TRBV29-1 with TRBJ1-1; no clear D. Deletions cut 3 bases from V and 3 bases from J, with 11 bases between. From germline, CDR1 is SQVTM and CDR2 ANQGSEA. The CDR3 is made up of 13 amino acids. Here the CDR3 reads CSVETFSYTEAFF. CDR3 DNA: TGCAGCGTTGAGACATTTTCGTACACTGAAGCTTTCTTT.

This chain connects TRBV18 to TRBJ2-1, with 8 positions matching TRBD2. CDR1 and CDR2 (germline): KGHSH, LQKENI. After removal of 2 bases from V and 9 bases from J, the junction contained 12 bases not matched to a gene. The length of the CDR3 is 16 residues. The CDR3, as DNA: TGTGCCAGCTCACCAAGGGTGATGTCCGGGGGGGGTGAGCAGTTCTTC. Amino acid sequence: CASSPRVMSGGGEQFF.

The rearrangement joins TRBV11-2 to TRBJ2-7, with D possibly being TRBD1 (5 bases). CDR1 and CDR2 (germline): SGHAT, FQNNGV. The CDR3 length is 15 residues. V was shortened by 0 bases and J by 2 bases, with 11 bases between the two germline ends. The CDR3: CASSLDIQGAYEQYF. As DNA, the CDR3 is TGTGCCAGCAGCTTAGATATCCAGGGCGCCTACGAGCAGTACTTC.

V gene TRBV29-1 combines with J gene TRBJ2-5; 9 nucleotides match TRBD1. J was trimmed by 10 bases and V by 0 bases; bases with no gene match: 12. Germline CDR1 reads SQVTM; CDR2 reads ANQGSEA. The CDR3 runs to 15 residues. As DNA, the CDR3 is TGCAGCGTTGAAGATAAGGGACAGGGCACTTCAGACCAGTACTTC. Translation gives CSVEDKGQGTSDQYF. The full variable domain, rest sourced from reference TRBV29-1 and TRBJ2-5, is SAVISQKPSRDICQRGTSLTIQCQVDSQVTMMFWYRQQPGQSLTLIATANQGSEATYESGFVIDKFPISRPNLTFSTLTVSNMSPEDSSIYLCSVEDKGQGTSDQYFGPGTRLLVL.

This clone was found once. The junction departs from germline at one end; a sequencing error may be responsible. This chain links TRBV6-6 with TRBJ2-2, with no clear D. The CDR3 is 14 amino acids. Germline values: CDR1 MNHNY, CDR2 SVGAGI (reference sequence). CDR3 in amino acids: CASSYSQNAGELFF. The CDR3 bases are TGTGCCAGCAGTTACTCCCAGAACGCCGGGGAGCTGTTTTTT.

This clone was picked up one time. The genes are TRBV27 and TRBJ2-1; perhaps TRBD2 as D (6 bases). CDR1 is MNHEY, CDR2 SMNVEV, per germline (reference sequence). The CDR3 loop spans 14 amino acids. The V and J ends lost 4 bases and 9 bases respectively, with 16 bases between them. CDR3 in amino acids: CASSSPGGVGEQFF. CDR3 sequence (DNA): TGTGCCAGCAGTTCCCCAGGAGGGGTAGGTGAGCAGTTCTTC.